In this sample, the clone carrying this T cell receptor beta chain is medium-sized. Its specificity is not known. TCRdb used MiXCR to call clones anew from the PCR reads. Altogether tens of thousands of clones are present, 15% to 20% being singletons, with the ten largest covering approximately 15%. This entry is derived from a study of metastatic and nonmetastatic thyroid tumors. Study-wide context: Repertoire comparisons spanned blood and tumor or nodule tissue from malignant and benign thyroid patients.

Nobody among the patients had been given any treatment before thyroid surgery. Whole-study results and caveats: In both blood and tumor samples, TCR beta diversity was reported significantly higher for malignant than benign nodules.

The sequence was collected from a female donor with papillary thyroid cancer or a benign thyroid nodule (not recorded which). Some clones in this sample may be carry-over from other donors' samples. The material sequenced was tumor tissue.

CDR3 region: CASSGQSYEQYF. CDR3 sequence (DNA): TGTGCCAGCAGCGGACAGTCCTACGAGCAGTACTTC. The chain joins TRBV6-1 to TRBJ2-7, with a tentative D call TRBD1 (6 bases). The germline gives CDR1 MNHNS, CDR2 SASEGT. This CDR3 is built from 12 residues. V was clipped by 6 bases and J by 1 base, with 7 bases between them.